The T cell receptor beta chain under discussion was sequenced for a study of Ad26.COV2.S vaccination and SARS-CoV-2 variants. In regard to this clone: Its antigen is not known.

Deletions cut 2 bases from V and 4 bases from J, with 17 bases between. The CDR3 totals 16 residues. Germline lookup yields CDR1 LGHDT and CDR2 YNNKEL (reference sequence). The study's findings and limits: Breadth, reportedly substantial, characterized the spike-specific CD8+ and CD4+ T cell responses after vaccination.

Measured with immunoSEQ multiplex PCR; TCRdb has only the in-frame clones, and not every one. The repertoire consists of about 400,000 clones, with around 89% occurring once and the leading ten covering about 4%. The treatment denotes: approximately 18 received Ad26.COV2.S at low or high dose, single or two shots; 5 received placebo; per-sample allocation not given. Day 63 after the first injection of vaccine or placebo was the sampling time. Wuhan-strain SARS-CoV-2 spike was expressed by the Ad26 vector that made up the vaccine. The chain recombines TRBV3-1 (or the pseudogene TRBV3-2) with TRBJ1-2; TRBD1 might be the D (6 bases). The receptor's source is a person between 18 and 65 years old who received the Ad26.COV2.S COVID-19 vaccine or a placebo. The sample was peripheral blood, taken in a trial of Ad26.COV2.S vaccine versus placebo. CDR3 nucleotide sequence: TGTGCCAGCAGCCAATTCCCAGGGGTGGTAGGCTATGGCTACACCTTC. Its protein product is CASSQFPGVVGYGYTF.